This T cell receptor beta chain was found in a study of T-cell memory formation after mild COVID-19. The study's findings and limits: Still unconfirmed is whether the second-wave clones peaking on day 37 recognized SARS-CoV-2. Pre-infection memory already had some responding clones, implying cross-reactive memory joined.

TCR alpha and TCR beta cDNA libraries with sample barcodes and UMIs came from 5'RACE using constant-segment primers. Each CDR3 protein gets one entry after TCRdb re-called the 5' RACE reads with MiXCR. The repertoire holds approximately 180,000 distinct CDR3 sequences, with about a sixth as singletons. This clonotype has just a few counts. What it binds is not known. V trimming: 0 bases; J trimming: 9 bases; junction bases outside the gene matches: 8. Looked up from germline, CDR1 is MNHEY and CDR2 is SVGAGI. CDR3 length equals 16 residues. This receptor was obtained from an adult woman who had mild COVID-19 (a few samples of this study predate the infection). Cell type and time point are not known. V and J are TRBV6-5 and TRBJ2-1; 10 bases are shared with TRBD2. Sequencing was done on a sample of PBMCs or a T cell subset sorted from them (not recorded which). The CDR3 is CASSYSELAGTSEQFF. Written as DNA, the CDR3 is TGTGCCAGCAGTTACTCGGAACTAGCGGGGACGAGTGAGCAGTTCTTC.